These T cell receptor beta chains were read from a single sample in a study of beta chain features in type 1 diabetes. Clones were sequenced by immunoSEQ multiplex PCR, and TCRdb holds only the in-frame ones, with some missing. The sample holds over 200,000 clones; 11% are singletons and the top ten take around 0.017%. The source material was naive CD4+ T cells from blood. Every receptor here comes from a man under 40 with type 1 diabetes. CDR3s include the opening cysteine and the closing phenylalanine or tryptophan. Fields, in order: clone size, J gene, D gene, V gene, CDR3 DNA, CDR3 protein. A D gene is named only where the DNA matches it firmly. Clone size is given for some rows only: seen once, a few or many times, or a class if the clone is expanded.

few TRBJ2-1 TRBD1 TRBV11-1 TGTGCCAGCAGTCAGGACAGGGGGGACAATGAGCAGTTCTTC CASSQDRGDNEQFF
. TRBJ1-2 . TRBV18 TGTGCCAGCTCACCATCCAGTAACTATGGCTACACCTTC CASSPSSNYGYTF
few TRBJ2-4 TRBD1 TRBV7-9 TGTGCCAGCAGCCTGGGACAGTTAAACATTCAGTACTTC CASSLGQLNIQYF
. TRBJ2-2 . TRBV30 TGTGCCTGGAGTCTGAACACCGGGGAGCTGTTTTTT CAWSLNTGELFF
. TRBJ2-6 TRBD1 TRBV19 TGTGCCAGTAGCCGCGACAGGGCTGGGGCCAACGTCCTGACTTTC CASSRDRAGANVLTF
few TRBJ1-1 TRBD1 TRBV2 TGTGCCAGCAAGTTGGAGGGGGCCACTGAAGCTTTCTTT CASKLEGATEAFF
. TRBJ1-5 . TRBV6-6 TGTGCCAGTATAGAGGGCGTAGGGATTGAATGGGCCCAGCATTTT CASIEGVGIEWAQHF
. TRBJ1-2 . TRBV14 TGTGCCAGCAGCCAGGCTGGGGGGACTAGCTATGGCTACACCTTC CASSQAGGTSYGYTF
. TRBJ2-5 TRBD2 TRBV6-1 TGTGCCAGCAATAGCGGGGGGGCGGGTGAGACCCAGTACTTC CASNSGGAGETQYF
few TRBJ2-7 TRBD1 TRBV4-2 TGTGCCAGCAGCCAAGACGGACAGGAGTACTACGAGCAGTACTTC CASSQDGQEYYEQYF
few TRBJ2-5 . TRBV7-3 TGTGCCAGCAGCTCCACGGGACTCCTCGGAGAGACCCAGTACTTC CASSSTGLLGETQYF
. TRBJ2-1 . TRBV4-2 TGTGCCAGCAGCCCTCCGGAGGGGCACAATGAGCAGTTCTTC CASSPPEGHNEQFF
. TRBJ2-3 TRBD1 TRBV5-4 TGTGCCAGCAGCTCTGGACAGGACACAGATACGCAGTATTTT CASSSGQDTDTQYF
. TRBJ2-1 . TRBV4-3 TGCGCCAGCAGCCAAGATTTAAGAGGGGGGGAGAATGAGCAGTTCTTC CASSQDLRGGENEQFF
. TRBJ1-1 . TRBV4-2 TGTGCCAGCAGCCAAGATCGGCGGACAAATGAAGCTTTCTTT CASSQDRRTNEAFF
few TRBJ2-7 . TRBV30 TGTGCCTGGGGTAGCTACGAGCAGTACTTC CAWGSYEQYF
. TRBJ1-4 . TRBV7-9 TGTGCCAGCAGCCGCTTAGTTTGGAGTCCCGAAAAACTGTTTTTT CASSRLVWSPEKLFF
. TRBJ2-2 . TRBV28 TGTGCCAGCAGTTCCCTCGGGGTACCCGGGGAGCTGTTTTTT CASSSLGVPGELFF
few TRBJ2-5 TRBD2 TRBV10-3 TGTGCCACCAGGACTAGCGAAGAAGAGACCCAGTACTTC CATRTSEEETQYF
. TRBJ2-1 TRBD2 TRBV11-3 TGTGCCAGCAAAGCGGGGGTTGGCAATGAGCAGTTCTTC CASKAGVGNEQFF
. TRBJ2-3 . TRBV28 TGTGCCAGCAGTCCGGGATCCGCTACCGATACGCAGTATTTT CASSPGSATDTQYF
few TRBJ2-7 . TRBV11-2 TGTGCCAGCAGCTCGACAGGCTACGAGCAGTACTTC CASSSTGYEQYF
. TRBJ2-3 . TRBV28 TGTGCCAGCAGTTTAGTTGGGGCCCCGCAGTATTTT CASSLVGAPQYF
few TRBJ2-3 TRBD1 TRBV4-3 TGCGCCAGCAGCCAAGGGACAGGGGTGTTGACAGATACGCAGTATTTT CASSQGTGVLTDTQYF
few TRBJ1-3 . TRBV4-2 TGTGCCAGCAGCCAAGTCGCGACGGGGAGCTCTGGAAACACCATATATTTT CASSQVATGSSGNTIYF
few TRBJ2-3 TRBD2 TRBV5-1 TGCGCCAGCAGGCCAGCGGGGGGGCCATCAGATACGCAGTATTTT CASRPAGGPSDTQYF
. TRBJ2-1 . TRBV6-5 TGTGCCAGCAGTTACCTCCAGGGAAGATCCTACAATGAGCAGTTCTTC CASSYLQGRSYNEQFF
. TRBJ2-1 . TRBV7-9 TGTGCCAGCAGCTTTATTTACAATGAGCAGTTCTTC CASSFIYNEQFF
. TRBJ2-5 TRBD2 TRBV5-6 TGTGCCAGCAGCTCGACCGGGGGGGGAGGAGAGACCCAGTACTTC CASSSTGGGGETQYF
few TRBJ2-5 . TRBV7-3 TGTGCCAGCAGCTTAATTGGCCAATTCCAAGAGACCCAGTACTTC CASSLIGQFQETQYF
few TRBJ2-1 . TRBV7-3 TGTGCCAGCAGCTTTAGGCGGAGCTCCTACAATGAGCAGTTCTTC CASSFRRSSYNEQFF
few TRBJ2-1 TRBD2 TRBV5-4 TGTGCCAGCAGCCCCGGGACTAGCGGGACCAATGAGCAGTTCTTC CASSPGTSGTNEQFF
. TRBJ2-2 . TRBV2 TGTGCCAGCCGGCAGGCCGCGGGCACCGGGGAGCTGTTTTTT CASRQAAGTGELFF
. TRBJ2-7 . TRBV9 TGTGCCAGCAGCGTAGCTCCCAGCGGCTACGAGCAGTACTTC CASSVAPSGYEQYF
. TRBJ2-1 TRBD1 TRBV29-1 TGCAGCGTTGAGTGGGGACAGGGCATCCCACAGTTCTTC CSVEWGQGIPQFF
. TRBJ2-1 . TRBV7-8 TGTGCCAGCAGCACACGCGCACGGGTAAACAATGAGCAGTTCTTC CASSTRARVNNEQFF
. TRBJ2-3 . TRBV7-9 TGTGCCAGCAGCTTATTTCTCGGGACAGATACGCAGTATTTT CASSLFLGTDTQYF
few TRBJ2-1 TRBD2 TRBV18 TGTGCCAGCTCACCGGGACGGGGGGGCGAAAATGAGCAGTTCTTC CASSPGRGGENEQFF
. TRBJ2-3 TRBD2 TRBV18 TGTGCCAGCCAAGCGGGGGTACAAGATACGCAGTATTTT CASQAGVQDTQYF
few TRBJ2-3 TRBD2 TRBV19 TGTGCCAGTAGGAAAGCGGGAGCTACCACAGATACGCAGTATTTT CASRKAGATTDTQYF
few TRBJ1-5 . TRBV7-2 TGTGCCAGCAGCTTAGCGGGCCGCAATCAGCCCCAGCATTTT CASSLAGRNQPQHF
few TRBJ2-5 . TRBV7-9 TGTGCCATCACTACGAAGACCCAGTACTTC CAITTKTQYF
. TRBJ2-2 . TRBV5-6 TGTGCCAGCAGCTTGGGGCAGGGCCTCACCGGGGAGCTGTTTTTT CASSLGQGLTGELFF
. TRBJ2-6 . TRBV7-8 TGTGCCAGCAGCCGCCGGGACTCCGGCTCTGGGGCCAACGTCCTGACTTTC CASSRRDSGSGANVLTF
. TRBJ2-7 . TRBV21-1 TGTGCCAGCATTTTAGCCTTCGGGACAGGGTTCTACGAGCAGTACTTC CASILAFGTGFYEQYF
. TRBJ2-5 TRBD2 TRBV9 TGTGCCAGCAGCGTAAATCCGGGAGGGGAGACCCAGTACTTC CASSVNPGGETQYF
. TRBJ2-5 . TRBV9 TGTGCCAGCAGCGTGGGGCTGGGGGAGACCCAGTACTTC CASSVGLGETQYF
few TRBJ1-1 . TRBV30 TGTGCCTGGAGTGTACAACAAAACACTGAAGCTTTCTTT CAWSVQQNTEAFF
few TRBJ1-1 . TRBV7-2 TGTGCCAGCAGCTTAAGGAGGTCGAACACTGAAGCTTTCTTT CASSLRRSNTEAFF
. TRBJ2-5 TRBD1 TRBV14 TGTGCCAGCAGCAGGGACAGACACCCTCAAGAGACCCAGTACTTC CASSRDRHPQETQYF